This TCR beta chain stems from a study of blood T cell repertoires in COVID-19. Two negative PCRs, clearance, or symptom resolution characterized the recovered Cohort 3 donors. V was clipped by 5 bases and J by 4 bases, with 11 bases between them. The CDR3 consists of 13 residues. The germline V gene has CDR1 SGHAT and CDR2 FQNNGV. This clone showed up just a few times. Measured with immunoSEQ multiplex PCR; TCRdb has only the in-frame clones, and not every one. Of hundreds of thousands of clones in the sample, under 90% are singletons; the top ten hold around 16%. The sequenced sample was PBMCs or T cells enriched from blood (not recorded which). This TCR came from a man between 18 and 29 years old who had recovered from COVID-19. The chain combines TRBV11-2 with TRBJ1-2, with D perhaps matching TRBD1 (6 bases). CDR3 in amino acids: CASSPGQSYGYTF. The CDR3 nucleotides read TGTGCCAGCAGCCCTGGACAGTCCTATGGCTACACCTTC.